Each of the 32 T cell receptor beta chains below was sequenced from the same sample in a study of CD8+ T cells in alopecia areata. Sequencing templates came from extracted RNA that was reverse transcribed into cDNA. The data were produced by immunoSEQ multiplex PCR, yet TCRdb's version contains in-frame clones alone and is incomplete. The sample carries 170,000 or so clones, roughly 60% recorded once. Material: CD4+ T cells sorted from blood, obtained at week 0. These receptors all come from a human donor with alopecia areata.

The J gene is TRBJ2-2, the V gene TRBV5-1; D unresolved. The CDR3 is 14 amino acids. Germline CDR1 and CDR2: SGHRS and YFSETQ. V lost 4 bases, J lost 5 bases, and 12 bases lay in between. The CDR3: CASSITMGTGELFF. As DNA, the CDR3 is TGCGCCAGCAGCATTACGATGGGGACCGGGGAGCTGTTTTTT.

V is TRBV18 and J is TRBJ1-1; tentatively, D is TRBD1 (6 bases). CDR1 is KGHSH and CDR2 is LQKENI in the germline V gene. V lost 4 bases to trimming and J lost 0 bases, with 18 bases between them. The CDR3 is 17 residues long. CDR3 nucleotides: TGTGCCAGCTCACGCTCAGGGGTTCGGGCCGTGAACACTGAAGCTTTCTTT. This codes for CASSRSGVRAVNTEAFF.

DNA of the CDR3: TGTGCCAGTAGTATCCAAGAAGGCGAGCAGTACTTC. It yields the protein CASSIQEGEQYF. This chain connects TRBV19 to TRBJ2-7; D uncertain. CDR3 size: 12 residues. Germline CDR1 is LNHDA and CDR2 is SQIVND (reference sequence). V gave up 3 bases and J gave up 6 bases, with 9 bases separating them.

This clone was counted only a few times. The chain has TRBV29-1 and TRBJ2-3, with 9 bases lining up with TRBD2. The J segment lost 5 bases and the V segment lost 5 bases, leaving 5 bases of the junction unmatched. CDR3 length equals 13 residues. In germline, CDR1 is SQVTM, CDR2 ANQGSEA. The CDR3 nucleotides are TGCAGCGTTACGCGGGGGGGAGGAGATACGCAGTATTTT. Its protein product is CSVTRGGGDTQYF.

This chain joins TRBV5-1 and TRBJ2-6, with 8 bases fitting TRBD1. CDR3 size: 18 residues. V dropped 4 bases and J dropped 3; count of bases not matched to a gene: 12. Per germline, CDR1 SGHRS and CDR2 YFSETQ. CDR3 nucleotide sequence: TGCGCCAGCAGCGGACTCGGGACAGGAATCGGTGGGGCCAACGTCCTGACTTTC. This encodes CASSGLGTGIGGANVLTF.

The rearrangement joins TRBV30 to TRBJ1-6, with unresolved D. CDR3 length: 12 amino acids. The germline V gene has CDR1 GTSNPN and CDR2 SVGIG (reference sequence). Between the trimmed V and J ends, which lost 2 bases and 10 bases, there was a span of 9 bases. CDR3 nucleotides: TGTGCCTGGAGTTTAGGGAAATCACCCCTCCACTTT. Protein: CAWSLGKSPLHF.

The rearrangement links TRBV4-3 to TRBJ2-5, with 13 bases aligning to TRBD2. Germline loops: CDR1 LGHNA, CDR2 YSLEER. J gave up 12 bases and V 3 bases, and 10 bases lay outside the gene matches. CDR3 length equals 15 residues. CDR3 bases: TGCGCCAGCAGCCAGGCGGGGACTAGCGGGGAGTCCAAGTACTTC. Its translation: CASSQAGTSGESKYF.

CDR3 bases: TGTGCCAGCAGCTCAGGCACAACGGGTGCTGAGCAGTTCTTC. It codes for CASSSGTTGAEQFF. This rearrangement joins TRBV7-2 to TRBJ2-1; D remains unclear. The germline V gene encodes CDR1 SGHTA and CDR2 FQGNSA. The CDR3 is 14 amino acids. Trimming took off 4 bases at V and 9 bases at J, with 16 bases between the two ends.

The CDR3 coding sequence is TGTGCCTGGAGTGTAACAGGGACTCATGGCTACACCTTC. It is translated as CAWSVTGTHGYTF. The chain uses TRBV30 and TRBJ1-2, with D tentatively TRBD1 (6 bases). This CDR3 is 13 amino acids long. V was trimmed by 0 bases and J by 6 bases, leaving 11 bases between them. Germline V CDR1 and CDR2: GTSNPN, SVGIG (reference sequence).

The rearrangement joins TRBV6-5 to TRBJ2-6; no definite D call. Germline CDR1 reads MNHEY; CDR2 reads SVGAGI. V gave up 4 bases and J gave up 4 bases, with 11 bases separating them. The CDR3 runs to 15 residues. This CDR3 reads CASSLTPTGANVLTF. The CDR3 DNA is TGTGCCAGCAGTTTGACCCCGACGGGGGCCAACGTCCTGACTTTC.

In the case of this clone: Other nucleotide sequences in the sample specify the same CDR3. This rearrangement joins TRBV11-2 to TRBJ2-5; D gene uncertain. V was pared by 4 bases and J by 2 bases, with 8 bases between. Germline V gene data show CDR1 as SGHAT and CDR2 as FQNNGV. This CDR3 is built from 13 residues. The CDR3 reads CASSSGNQETQYF. CDR3 nucleotides: TGTGCCAGCAGCTCCGGCAATCAAGAGACCCAGTACTTC. Full variable domain (missing parts from reference TRBV11-2 and TRBJ2-5): EAGVAQSPRYKIIEKRQSVAFWCNPISGHATLYWYQQILGQGPKLLIQFQNNGVVDDSQLPKDRFSAERLKGVDSTLKIQPAKLEDSAVYLCASSSGNQETQYFGPGTRLLVL.

This clone appeared a few times. The chain combines TRBV15 with TRBJ2-2; D might be TRBD2 (6 bases). Trimming pared 1 base from V and 6 bases from J, leaving 15 bases between. Per the germline V gene, CDR1 is LNHNV and CDR2 is YYDKDF (reference sequence). CDR3 length equals 16 residues. The CDR3 DNA sequence: TGTGCCACCAGCAGAGCCGGGCCCGGGAGTGCCGGGGAGCTGTTTTTT. As protein: CATSRAGPGSAGELFF.

The rearrangement links TRBV30 to TRBJ2-2; a weak D match, TRBD2 (5 bases). Trimming removed 0 bases at V and 5 bases at J, with 13 bases between. CDR3 length: 15 amino acids. Germline V CDR1 and CDR2: GTSNPN, SVGIG (reference sequence). As DNA, the CDR3 is TGTGCCTGGAGTGTACTAGTCGGGTCTACCGGGGAGCTGTTTTTT. Protein sequence: CAWSVLVGSTGELFF. The full variable domain, with the rest looked up from reference TRBV30 and TRBJ2-2, is SQTIHQWPATLVQPVGSPLSLECTVEGTSNPNLYWYRQAAGRGLQLLFYSVGIGQISSEVPQNLSASRPQDRQFILSSKKLLLSDSGFYLCAWSVLVGSTGELFFGEGSRLTVL.

This chain connects TRBV11-2 to TRBJ1-6, with 7 bases aligning to TRBD1. V gave up 4 bases and J gave up 8 bases; unmatched junction bases: 2. This CDR3 comprises 13 residues. The germline V gene encodes CDR1 SGHAT and CDR2 FQNNGV. Written as DNA, the CDR3 is TGTGCCAGCAGCTACAGGGGAGATTCACCCCTCCACTTT. It codes for CASSYRGDSPLHF.

V and J are TRBV6-6 and TRBJ1-5; D gene ambiguous. V lost 6 bases to trimming and J lost 3 bases, with 12 bases between them. Germline V gene sequence: CDR1 MNHNY, CDR2 SVGAGI (reference sequence). CDR3 size: 14 residues. CDR3 amino acids: CASRPGVTNQPQHF. CDR3 nucleotide sequence: TGTGCCAGCAGGCCTGGGGTAACCAATCAGCCCCAGCATTTT.

V gene TRBV11-2 combines with J gene TRBJ2-3; 7 nucleotides agree with TRBD1. This CDR3 has 19 amino acids. Germline lookup yields CDR1 SGHAT and CDR2 FQNNGV. The ends lost 0 bases at V and 4 bases at J; junction bases unmatched: 16. In nucleotides, the CDR3 is TGTGCCAGCAGCTTAGAGAACAGCGTCGGGACAGCTTGGGCAGATACGCAGTATTTT. It encodes CASSLENSVGTAWADTQYF.

This clone was detected only a few times. The chain links TRBV29-1 to TRBJ2-6, with D unresolved. The CDR3 is 12 residues long. The germline gives CDR1 SQVTM, CDR2 ANQGSEA. CDR3 residues: CHRPSGANVLTF. In DNA, the CDR3 is TGCCATCGTCCCTCTGGGGCCAACGTCCTGACTTTC.

The genes are TRBV30 and TRBJ1-2; TRBD1 might be the D (5 bases). The CDR3 is 15 amino acids. V was clipped by 0 bases and J by 0 bases, with 11 bases between them. In germline, CDR1 is GTSNPN, CDR2 SVGIG (reference sequence). This chain's CDR3 is CAWSVQATTNYGYTF. In DNA, the CDR3 is TGTGCCTGGAGTGTACAGGCCACAACTAACTATGGCTACACCTTC.

V usage is TRBV10-3 and J usage is TRBJ1-2, with 7 positions matching TRBD1. The CDR3 has 13 residues. Germline V CDR1 and CDR2: ENHRY, SYGVKD. J gave up 6 bases and V 6 bases, and 7 bases lay outside the gene matches. The chain's CDR3 is CAISPDRVNGYTF. For the CDR3, the DNA is TGTGCCATCAGCCCTGACAGGGTGAATGGCTACACCTTC.

This clone was seen once. J is TRBJ2-7 and V is TRBV25-1, with 7 bases identical to TRBD1. CDR3 size: 14 residues. Germline-derived CDR1 and CDR2 are MGHDK and SYGVNS. The ends lost 3 bases at V and 1 base at J; junction bases unmatched: 3. CDR3 sequence: CASSDWTGSYEQYF. Written as DNA, the CDR3 is TGTGCCAGCAGTGACTGGACAGGATCCTACGAGCAGTACTTC.

This chain uses TRBV25-1 with TRBJ1-6; D is undetermined. Germline V gene lookup returns CDR1 MGHDK and CDR2 SYGVNS. V lost 4 bases, J lost 2 bases, and 3 bases lay in between. CDR3 length equals 13 residues. In nucleotides, the CDR3 is TGTGCCAGCAGTGGGGCCTATAATTCACCCCTCCACTTT. The encoded protein is CASSGAYNSPLHF.

The J gene is TRBJ2-7, the V gene TRBV11-1; a possible D gene is TRBD2 (6 bases). The V gene's germline CDR1 is SGHAT and CDR2 FQDESV (reference sequence). Trimming removed 5 bases from V and 7 bases from J, with 15 bases in between. The length of the CDR3 is 13 residues. CDR3 region: CASSQGLAREQYF. The CDR3 DNA reads TGTGCCAGCAGCCAGGGACTCGCTCGGGAGCAGTACTTC.

V gene TRBV7-6 combines with J gene TRBJ2-3; D is unclear. Germline V lookup: CDR1 SGHVS, CDR2 FNYEAQ. Trimming cost V 5 bases and J 0 bases, with 12 bases left between them. This CDR3 is built from 15 residues. CDR3 DNA: TGTGCCAGCAGCCTAATCGCGGCTAGCACAGATACGCAGTATTTT. Protein sequence: CASSLIAASTDTQYF.

The genes are TRBV29-1 and TRBJ2-3; D unclear. Germline V gene lookup returns CDR1 SQVTM and CDR2 ANQGSEA. The V and J ends lost 6 bases and 2 bases respectively, with 12 bases between them. The CDR3 contains 13 residues. CDR3 residues: CSVVARFTDTQYF. Written as DNA, the CDR3 is TGCAGCGTGGTCGCACGATTCACAGATACGCAGTATTTT.

This clone has a handful of counts. The J gene is TRBJ2-2, the V gene TRBV15, with D perhaps matching TRBD2 (6 bases). The V and J ends lost 3 bases and 2 bases respectively, with 10 bases between them. This CDR3 region has 15 residues. In germline, CDR1 is LNHNV, CDR2 YYDKDF (reference sequence). The DNA of the CDR3 is TGTGCCACCAGCAGTAGCGGTTTAAACACCGGGGAGCTGTTTTTT. This gives the protein CATSSSGLNTGELFF.

The chain combines TRBV7-2 with TRBJ1-1, with D perhaps matching TRBD1 (6 bases). From germline, CDR1 is SGHTA and CDR2 FQGNSA. Trimming removed 4 bases from V and 6 bases from J, with 18 bases in between. The CDR3 totals 15 residues. In nucleotides, the CDR3 is TGTGCCAGCAGCTCGGGACATTCTAGTTTCTCTGAAGCTTTCTTT. Amino acids: CASSSGHSSFSEAFF. Complete variable domain (other parts from reference TRBV7-2 and TRBJ1-1): GAGVSQSPSNKVTEKGKDVELRCDPISGHTALYWYRQSLGQGLEFLIYFQGNSAPDKSGLPSDRFSAERTGGSVSTLTIQRTQQEDSAVYLCASSSGHSSFSEAFFGQGTRLTVV.

This sequence joins TRBV30 and TRBJ2-3, with D possibly matching TRBD2 (5 bases). Trimming took off 1 base at V and 2 bases at J, with 10 bases between the two ends. Germline-derived CDR1 and CDR2 are GTSNPN and SVGIG (reference sequence). CDR3 length: 14 residues. DNA of the CDR3: TGTGCCTGGAGTGCGGGAACATTCACAGATACGCAGTATTTT. It encodes CAWSAGTFTDTQYF.

The gene calls are TRBV6-5 and TRBJ2-1, with unresolved D. V was clipped by 6 bases and J by 4 bases, with 16 bases between them. The germline V gene encodes CDR1 MNHEY and CDR2 SVGAGI. This CDR3 spans 15 amino acids. The CDR3 loop is CASSWQARLYNEQFF. The CDR3 DNA is TGTGCCAGCAGCTGGCAGGCCAGATTGTACAATGAGCAGTTCTTC.

V gene TRBV11-3 combines with J gene TRBJ2-7, with a possible D match to TRBD2 (5 bases). Germline V gene lookup returns CDR1 SGHNT and CDR2 YENEEA. Trimming took 0 bases from V and 5 from J, leaving 11 bases between them. This CDR3 contains 14 residues. In nucleotides, the CDR3 is TGTGCCAGCAGCTTAGATCACGCTAGCCACGAGCAGTACTTC. It codes for CASSLDHASHEQYF.

V gene TRBV9 combines with J gene TRBJ2-1; D unresolved. Germline assignment: CDR1 SGDLS and CDR2 YYNGEE. Trimming removed 0 bases at V and 5 bases at J, with 15 bases between. This CDR3 is 16 amino acids long. The CDR3 nucleotides read TGTGCCAGCAGCGTAGCTTTACTCGCTAGGGACAATGAGCAGTTCTTC. It encodes CASSVALLARDNEQFF. The variable domain in full, completed from reference TRBV9 and TRBJ2-1, reads DSGVTQTPKHLITATGQRVTLRCSPRSGDLSVYWYQQSLDQGLQFLIQYYNGEERAKGNILERFSAQQFPDLHSELNLSSLELGDSALYFCASSVALLARDNEQFFGPGTRLTVL.

This clone was counted a few times. V gene TRBV5-1 combines with J gene TRBJ2-3; D perhaps matches TRBD2 (6 bases). CDR1 is SGHRS, CDR2 YFSETQ, per germline. The CDR3 contains 14 residues. Deletions cut 7 bases from V and 3 bases from J, with 15 bases between. The CDR3 sequence: CASGTTRVTDTQYF. CDR3 coding DNA: TGCGCCAGCGGGACGACTAGGGTGACAGATACGCAGTATTTT.

The J gene is TRBJ2-7, the V gene TRBV4-3; D uncertain. The CDR3 spans 14 residues. Germline V gene sequence: CDR1 LGHNA, CDR2 YSLEER. V was cut by 6 bases and J by 6 bases, with 18 bases left in between. This CDR3 is CASRGSKGTGEQYF. DNA of the CDR3: TGCGCCAGCAGAGGGTCAAAGGGTACCGGCGAGCAGTACTTC.